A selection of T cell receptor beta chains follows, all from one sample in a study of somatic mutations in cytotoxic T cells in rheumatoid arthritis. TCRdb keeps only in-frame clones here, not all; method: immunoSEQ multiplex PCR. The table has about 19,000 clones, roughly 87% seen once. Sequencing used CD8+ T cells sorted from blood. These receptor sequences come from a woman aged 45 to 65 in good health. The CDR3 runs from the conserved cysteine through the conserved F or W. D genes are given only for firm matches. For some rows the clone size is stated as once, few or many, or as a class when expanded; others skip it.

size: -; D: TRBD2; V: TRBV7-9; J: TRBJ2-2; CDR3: CASSSSGGTGELFF; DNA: TGTGCCAGCAGCTCCAGCGGGGGCACCGGGGAGCTGTTTTTT
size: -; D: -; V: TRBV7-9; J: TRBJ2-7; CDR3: CASSRVPSYEQYF; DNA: TGTGCCAGCAGCCGAGTACCCAGCTACGAGCAGTACTTC
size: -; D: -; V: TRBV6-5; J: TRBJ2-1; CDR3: CASSYSSGAHNEQFF; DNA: TGTGCCAGCAGTTACTCGAGCGGCGCCCACAATGAGCAGTTCTTC
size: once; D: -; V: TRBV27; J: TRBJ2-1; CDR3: CASSLDPGLPSNEQFF; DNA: TGTGCCAGCAGTTTAGATCCGGGACTCCCGTCTAATGAGCAGTTCTTC
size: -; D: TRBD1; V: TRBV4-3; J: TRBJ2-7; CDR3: CASSQGSGQGYEQYF; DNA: TGCGCCAGCAGCCAAGGCTCGGGACAGGGGTACGAGCAGTACTTC
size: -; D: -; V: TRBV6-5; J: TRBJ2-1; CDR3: CASSSQGPREQFF; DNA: TGTGCCAGCAGTTCACAGGGACCGAGGGAGCAGTTCTTC
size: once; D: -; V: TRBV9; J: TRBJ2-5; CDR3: CASSDQQRQETQYF; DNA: TGTGCCAGCAGCGACCAACAGAGGCAAGAGACCCAGTACTTC
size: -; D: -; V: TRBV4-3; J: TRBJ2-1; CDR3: CASSPLAGNSYNEQFF; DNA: TGCGCCAGCAGCCCTTTGGCGGGGAATTCCTACAATGAGCAGTTCTTC
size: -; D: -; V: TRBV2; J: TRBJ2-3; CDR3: CASIGRGTDTQYF; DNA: TGTGCCAGCATCGGAAGGGGCACAGATACGCAGTATTTT
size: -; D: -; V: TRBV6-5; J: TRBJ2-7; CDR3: CASSSTGGPYEQYF; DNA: TGTGCCAGCAGTTCCACGGGGGGCCCCTACGAGCAGTACTTC
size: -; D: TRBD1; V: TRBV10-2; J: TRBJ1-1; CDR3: CASSRDRAGNTEAFF; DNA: TGCGCCAGCAGCCGGGACAGGGCGGGGAACACTGAAGCTTTCTTT
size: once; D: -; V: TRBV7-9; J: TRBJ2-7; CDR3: CASSVGSRPYEQYF; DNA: TGTGCCAGCAGCGTCGGGAGTCGGCCCTACGAGCAGTACTTC
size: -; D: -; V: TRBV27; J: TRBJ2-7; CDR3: CASSFSRGEQYF; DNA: TGTGCCAGCAGTTTTAGCAGGGGCGAGCAGTACTTC
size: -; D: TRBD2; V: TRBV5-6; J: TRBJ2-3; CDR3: CASSLALAGGRTDTQYF; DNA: TGTGCCAGCAGCTTGGCACTAGCGGGGGGTCGCACAGATACGCAGTATTTT
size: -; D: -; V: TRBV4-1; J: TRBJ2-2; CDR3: CASSQGAVNTGELFF; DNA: TGCGCCAGCAGCCAAGGGGCGGTAAACACCGGGGAGCTGTTTTTT
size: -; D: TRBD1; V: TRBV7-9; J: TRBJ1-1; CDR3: CASSAAGGKTEAFF; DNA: TGTGCCAGCAGCGCAGCAGGGGGGAAAACTGAAGCTTTCTTT
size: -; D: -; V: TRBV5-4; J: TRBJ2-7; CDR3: CASSSRGERAHEQYF; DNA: TGTGCCAGCAGCTCACGGGGTGAGAGGGCCCACGAGCAGTACTTC
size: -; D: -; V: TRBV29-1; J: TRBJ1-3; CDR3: CSGTSAGDGNTIYF; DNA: TGCAGCGGGACGTCAGCAGGGGACGGAAACACCATATATTTT
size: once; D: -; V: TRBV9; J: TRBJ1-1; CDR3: CASSVGGGPWTEAFF; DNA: TGTGCCAGCAGCGTAGGAGGGGGGCCGTGGACTGAAGCTTTCTTT
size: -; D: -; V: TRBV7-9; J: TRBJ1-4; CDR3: CASSSIEIAVGGKLFF; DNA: TGTGCCAGCAGCTCCATAGAAATCGCTGTTGGGGGAAAACTGTTTTTT
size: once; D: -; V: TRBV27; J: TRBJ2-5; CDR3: CASSLSAPEETQYF; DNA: TGTGCCAGCAGTTTATCTGCACCCGAAGAGACCCAGTACTTC
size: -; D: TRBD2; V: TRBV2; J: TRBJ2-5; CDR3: CASSRPTSGGDQTQYF; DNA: TGTGCCAGCAGTCGTCCTACTAGCGGGGGGGATCAGACCCAGTACTTC
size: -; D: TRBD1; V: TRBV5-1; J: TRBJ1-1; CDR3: CASRTGGMNTEAFF; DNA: TGCGCCAGTCGGACAGGGGGAATGAACACTGAAGCTTTCTTT
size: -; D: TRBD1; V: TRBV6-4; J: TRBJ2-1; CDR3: CASSPTGTGDEQFF; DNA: TGTGCCAGCAGTCCGACAGGGACCGGCGATGAGCAGTTCTTC
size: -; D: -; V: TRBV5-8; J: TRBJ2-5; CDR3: CASPGVGTIQETQYF; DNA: TGTGCCAGTCCTGGGGTTGGGACCATTCAAGAGACCCAGTACTTC
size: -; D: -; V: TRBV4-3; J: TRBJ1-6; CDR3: CASSQVGQNSPLHF; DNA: TGCGCCAGCAGCCAAGTAGGGCAGAATTCACCCCTCCACTTT
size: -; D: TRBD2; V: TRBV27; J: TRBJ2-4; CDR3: CASSSGRVGNIQYF; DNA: TGTGCCAGCAGTTCCGGGAGGGTGGGAAACATTCAGTACTTC
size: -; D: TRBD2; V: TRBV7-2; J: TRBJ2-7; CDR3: CASSPWSGGGYEQYF; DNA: TGTGCCAGCAGCCCGTGGAGCGGGGGGGGGTACGAGCAGTACTTC
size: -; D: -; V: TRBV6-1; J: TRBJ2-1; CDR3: CASSLSHEQFF; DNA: TGTGCCAGCAGCCTCTCCCATGAGCAGTTCTTC